These 6 T cell receptor beta chains originate from one sample sequenced in a study of vaccination effects on CD4 cells after COVID-19. Antigen specificity for these receptors is unknown. With the ViraFEST assay, the study expanded antigen-specific CD4+ T cells using viral peptide pools, then sequenced them. Once cultured for approximately 10 days, the cells underwent separation to obtain CD4+ T cells. Nucleocapsid antibodies stayed negative before and after vaccination, showing no earlier SARS-CoV-2 infection. The repertoire was sequenced with immunoSEQ multiplex PCR; TCRdb's copy has only in-frame clones and lacks some. The sample lists approximately 68,000 clones; around 81% were seen once. Specimen: CD4+ T cells from PBMCs cultured with SARS-CoV-2 spike peptides, collected before COVID-19 vaccination. The receptor set was obtained from a human donor who received a COVID-19 vaccine.

This chain links TRBV3-1 (or the pseudogene TRBV3-2) with TRBJ2-2, with a possible D match to TRBD2 (5 bases). The V and J ends lost 0 bases and 5 bases respectively, with 10 bases between them. CDR3 size: 15 residues. The germline V gene has CDR1 LGHDT and CDR2 YNNKEL (reference sequence). The CDR3 DNA sequence: TGTGCCAGCAGCCAAGATCAAGCGGCGACCGGGGAGCTGTTTTTT. Translating it yields CASSQDQAATGELFF.

V usage is TRBV19 and J usage is TRBJ1-6; 8 bases fit TRBD1. The germline V gene has CDR1 LNHDA and CDR2 SQIVND (reference sequence). V was pared by 5 bases and J by 11 bases, with 14 bases of the junction left unmatched. The CDR3 length is 16 residues. CDR3 DNA sequence: TGTGCCAGTAGTTCCCTCCGGACAGGGCCCTGGGCACCCCTCCACTTT. Amino acid sequence: CASSSLRTGPWAPLHF.

The table lists this clone with a few counts. CDR3 in DNA: TGTGCCAGAACCGCACAGCGTAATGAAAAACTGTTTTTT. As protein: CARTAQRNEKLFF. This chain joins TRBV5-3 and TRBJ1-4; D ambiguous. TRBV5-3 is an ORF, with its function uncertain. V lost 6 bases, J lost 4 bases, and 10 bases lay in between. The CDR3 spans 13 residues.

The chain joins TRBV9 to TRBJ2-3, with TRBD2 identical over 13 bases. This CDR3 comprises 18 residues. The V gene end was trimmed by 4 bases and the J gene end by 8 bases; junction bases not matched to a gene: 16. Per the germline V gene, CDR1 is SGDLS and CDR2 is YYNGEE. This CDR3 is CASSLRTSGGNRLFTQYF. CDR3 bases: TGTGCCAGCAGCCTACGGACTAGCGGGGGAAACCGGCTGTTTACGCAGTATTTT.

The CDR3: CASSPNKNIQYF. The CDR3, as DNA: TGCGCCAGCAGCCCTAACAAAAACATTCAGTACTTC. This sequence joins TRBV5-1 and TRBJ2-4; D uncertain. V was cut by 4 bases and J by 3 bases, with 5 bases left in between. In germline, CDR1 is SGHRS, CDR2 YFSETQ. The CDR3 loop spans 12 amino acids.

The rearrangement uses TRBV5-1 and TRBJ2-7; 9 bases align to TRBD1. Losses at the gene ends were 4 bases for V and 5 bases for J; bases not matched to a gene: 7. The germline gives CDR1 SGHRS, CDR2 YFSETQ. This CDR3 contains 14 residues. The CDR3 DNA sequence: TGCGCCAGCAGCCCGGGACAGGGAAACCACGAGCAGTACGTC. Its translation: CASSPGQGNHEQYV.